Presented here are 7 T cell receptor beta chains from one specimen sequenced in a study of CD8+ T cells in alopecia areata. The sequencing template was cDNA reverse transcribed from extracted RNA. Here immunoSEQ multiplex PCR was the method, and the copy in TCRdb shows in-frame clones only, minus some. The repertoire holds 200,000 to 250,000 clones, with approximately 38% as singletons. The treatment here: oral pan-JAK inhibitor, 5-10 mg twice daily. This material consisted of CD4+ T cells sorted from blood, taken around week 34, from a patient treated with tofacitinib. These receptors were collected from a human donor with alopecia areata.

The chain carries TRBV2 and TRBJ2-7, with D unclear. This CDR3 is built from 11 residues. Germline CDR1 SNHLY, CDR2 FYNNEI. Trimming shortened V by 4 bases and J by 0 bases, and 1 base separated the two germline ends. CDR3 nucleotides: TGTGCCAGCAGTGTCTCCTACGAGCAGTACTTC. Translation: CASSVSYEQYF.

This chain joins TRBV30 and TRBJ1-4; 9 nucleotides align to TRBD1. With 2 bases clipped from V and 3 bases from J, the junction kept 1 base outside the gene matches. In germline, CDR1 is GTSNPN, CDR2 SVGIG (reference sequence). This CDR3 spans 14 amino acids. In nucleotides, the CDR3 is TGTGCCTGGAGTAGGACAGGGGCTAATGAAAAACTGTTTTTT. Its protein is CAWSRTGANEKLFF.

The chain combines TRBV5-1 with TRBJ2-1; D is ambiguous. Trimming cost V 1 base and J 6 bases, with 2 bases left between them. The CDR3 is 11 residues long. Germline V gene data show CDR1 as SGHRS and CDR2 as YFSETQ. The CDR3 coding sequence is TGCGCCAGCAGCTTGCTCAATGAGCAGTTCTTC. Its protein is CASSLLNEQFF.

This chain links TRBV19 with TRBJ1-2, with TRBD1 matching 7 bases. V gave up 6 bases and J gave up 4 bases; unmatched junction bases: 11. Germline V gene sequence: CDR1 LNHDA, CDR2 SQIVND (reference sequence). This CDR3 contains 15 residues. The CDR3 DNA reads TGTGCCAGTAGATCAGAGGGGGCTAGAGTCTATGGCTACACCTTC. This codes for CASRSEGARVYGYTF.

The V and J genes are TRBV30 and TRBJ1-4; 9 nucleotides match TRBD1. The CDR3 spans 12 residues. CDR1 is GTSNPN and CDR2 is SVGIG in the germline V gene (reference sequence). V trimming: 5 bases; J trimming: 8 bases; junction bases outside the gene matches: 3. CDR3 coding DNA: TGTGCCTGGGGGACAGGGAGGGAAAAACTGTTTTTT. Encoded protein: CAWGTGREKLFF.

The V and J genes are TRBV29-1 and TRBJ2-3; 8 nucleotides agree with TRBD2. CDR1 and CDR2 from the germline V gene are SQVTM and ANQGSEA. CDR3 length equals 14 residues. V shed 7 bases, J shed 4 bases, and the junction held 10 bases outside the gene matches. CDR3 sequence reads: CSAPGLDEADTQYF. The CDR3, as DNA: TGCAGCGCCCCGGGACTAGACGAAGCAGATACGCAGTATTTT.

This clone was detected a few times. The chain recombines TRBV2 with TRBJ2-3, with 7 bases lining up with TRBD1. Germline V gene lookup returns CDR1 SNHLY and CDR2 FYNNEI. With 7 bases clipped from V and 3 bases from J, the junction kept 4 bases outside the gene matches. This CDR3 has 13 amino acids. CDR3 sequence: CASKGGRTDTQYF. The CDR3 nucleotides read TGTGCCAGCAAAGGGGGCCGGACAGATACGCAGTATTTT. Drawing the rest from reference TRBV2 and TRBJ2-3, the complete variable domain is EPEVTQTPSHQVTQMGQEVILRCVPISNHLYFYWYRQILGQKVEFLVSFYNNEISEKSEIFDDQFSVERPDGSNFTLKIRSTKLEDSAMYFCASKGGRTDTQYFGPGTRLTVL.